This T cell receptor (beta chain) came from a study of shared clonotypes between healthy human individuals. This clone is a singleton in its sample. Genomic DNA of every subset was divided equally among multiple immunoSEQ plates. Sequenced by immunoSEQ multiplex PCR; TCRdb stores in-frame clones only, minus some. The profile shows over 2 million clones, 90% to 95% of them singletons. Germline V gene lookup returns CDR1 MDHEN and CDR2 SYDVKM. The CDR3 spans 15 residues. Trimming took off 5 bases at V and 7 bases at J, with 15 bases between the two ends. Sequenced material: naive CD4+ T cells sorted from blood. Stated subset: CD45RA+ positively selected. The V call is TRBV28, the J call TRBJ1-6; D is unclear. This TCR was sampled from a man in his late teens or twenties in good health. Here the CDR3 reads CASSGSVTRNSPLHF. Written as DNA, the CDR3 is TGTGCCAGCAGTGGCAGTGTTACTAGGAATTCACCCCTCCACTTT.